This T cell receptor (beta chain) is from a study of blood T cells in healthy people across ages. The CDR3 runs to 14 residues. Germline assignment: CDR1 GTSNPN and CDR2 SVGIG (reference sequence). Primers used in a second PCR of about 6 to 11 cycles were a sample-barcoded 5' primer and a J-beta primer mix. Carrying 12 random nucleotides, a template-switch adaptor labeled each individual cDNA molecule. Each CDR3 protein gets one entry after TCRdb re-called the 5' RACE reads with MiXCR. Here the sample spans around 800,000 distinct CDR3 sequences, 44% being singletons. Study-level findings and limits: Greater diversity and more naive CD4+ cells were seen in long-lived donors than in aged donors. Nothing was known about donor CMV status, and this possibly confounded expanded clonotype changes.

Concerning this clonotype itself: Its specificity is unknown.

This receptor was taken from a man aged 60 to 69 in good health. The V call is TRBV30, the J call TRBJ1-4, with D unclear. The sample comprised blood. The CDR3 loop is CATRAWSHNEKLFF. The CDR3 coding sequence is TGTGCAACACGAGCCTGGTCCCATAATGAAAAACTGTTTTTT.